This T cell receptor (beta chain) was found in a study of CD4 T cells in relation to SARS-CoV-2 and coronaviruses. Whole-study context: After around 10 days of antigen culture, PBMC TCR beta CDR3s were sequenced. The restricting HLA molecule for shared crossreactive spike epitopes was mapped.

The table came from immunoSEQ multiplex PCR; TCRdb's copy has only in-frame clones and leaves some out. Here the sample spans about 31,000 clones, 72% being singletons. Germline CDR1 is SGHRS and CDR2 is YFSETQ. There are 15 residues in the CDR3. Deletions cut 6 bases from V and 6 bases from J, with 20 bases between. As regards this clone: Its matching antigen is unknown.

Before the COVID-19 pandemic, during about 2011-2019, CD4+ T cells were taken from unexposed donors. The cells were cultured for under twelve days before CD4+ T cells were isolated. This receptor was identified in a human donor in good health. The rearrangement uses TRBV5-1 and TRBJ2-3; possible D gene TRBD2, 5 bases. The sequencing input was CD4+ T cells from PBMCs, cultured in vitro. This CDR3 is CASTPRAGRGDTQYF. The CDR3 nucleotides are TGCGCCAGCACCCCGAGGGCGGGCCGCGGGGATACGCAGTATTTT.